Listed here are 8 T cell receptor beta chains from one sample, sequenced in a study of T cells in Graves' hyperthyroidism and ophthalmopathy. TCR beta CDR3 region amplification was performed from RNA transcripts. The HTBI set primed first-round TCR CDR3 RT-PCR. Using its own MiXCR run on the multiplex PCR reads, TCRdb lists one record per CDR3 protein. Of about 270,000 distinct CDR3 sequences listed, around 22% are singletons. Sequenced sample: blood. The receptors originated from a man aged 25 to 40 with Graves' ophthalmopathy.

This clonotype has ten or more counts. The chain joins TRBV29-1 to TRBJ1-1, with unresolved D. This CDR3 contains 12 residues. Trimming left V 4 bases short and J 6 bases short, with 12 bases between. The germline CDR1 and CDR2 sequences are SQVTM and ANQGSEA. This CDR3 reads CSVVESGPEAFF. The CDR3 nucleotides read TGCAGCGTTGTGGAGTCGGGCCCTGAAGCTTTCTTT.

This clonotype was observed once. Possible read error: a much larger clone is one base away. The chain joins TRBV11-1 to TRBJ2-5; D possibly matches TRBD1 or TRBD2 (5 bases each). CDR3 length: 12 residues. Germline lookup yields CDR1 SGHAT and CDR2 FQDESV (reference sequence). CDR3 region: CASSLGGKTQDF. The CDR3 DNA reads as TGTGCCAGCAGCTTAGGGGGGAAGACCCAGGACTTC.

This sequence joins TRBV15 and TRBJ2-3, with 7 nucleotides matching TRBD2. This CDR3 region has 17 residues. The V gene end was trimmed by 3 bases and the J gene end by 0 bases; junction bases not matched to a gene: 9. Germline values: CDR1 LNHNV, CDR2 YYDKDF (reference sequence). The CDR3 coding sequence is TGTGCCACCAGCAGTAGCCTTAGGCGGGAGAGCACAGATACGCAGTATTTT. Translating gives CATSSSLRRESTDTQYF.

This clonotype was detected ten times or more. The chain couples TRBV7-9 to TRBJ1-2, with D perhaps TRBD1 (5 bases). Germline-derived CDR1 and CDR2 are SEHNR and FQNEAQ (reference sequence). The V end lost 5 bases, the J end lost 7 bases, and 17 bases lay between the germline ends. CDR3 size: 14 residues. CDR3 in amino acids: CASSHSDTSLGYTF. DNA for the CDR3: TGTGCCAGCAGCCATTCGGACACATCCCTTGGCTACACCTTC.

Comment on this clonotype: The conserved final phenylalanine or tryptophan is absent from the CDR3, which likely points to a read error. This chain uses TRBV11-3 with TRBJ1-6; 9 bases align to TRBD1. Trimming cost V 1 base and J 9 bases; bases outside gene matches: 13. In germline, CDR1 is SGHNT, CDR2 YENEEA. CDR3 length: 18 residues. As DNA, the CDR3 is TGTGCCAGCAGCTTAGCCAACAGGGGGCGAGGAGAGTTTTCACCCCTCCACATT. Translating it yields CASSLANRGRGEFSPLHI.

This clonotype was counted at least ten times. The J gene is TRBJ2-1, the V gene TRBV2; D gene unclear. The CDR3 is 11 residues long. CDR1 is SNHLY and CDR2 is FYNNEI in the germline V gene. V was clipped by 6 bases and J by 7 bases, with 7 bases between them. CDR3 sequence (DNA): TGTGCCAGCAGAGTTTTGAATGAGCAGTTCTTC. It translates to CASRVLNEQFF.

Many counts were recorded for this clonotype. The rearrangement joins TRBV7-8 to TRBJ2-7; D is uncertain. The CDR3 is 13 residues long. Trimming pared 5 bases from V and 4 bases from J, leaving 12 bases between. Germline assignment: CDR1 SGHVS and CDR2 FQNEAQ. The CDR3 spells CASSESSLYEQYF. CDR3 nucleotide sequence: TGTGCCAGCAGCGAATCCAGTTTGTACGAGCAGTACTTC.

This clonotype was recorded a few times. The rearrangement links TRBV15 to TRBJ1-5; D gene unclear. This CDR3 is 12 amino acids long. Germline V lookup: CDR1 LNHNV, CDR2 YYDKDF (reference sequence). V shed 2 bases and J shed 4 bases, with 3 bases lying between them. The CDR3 DNA is TGTGCCACCAGCAGACCAAATCAGCCCCAGCATTTT. Amino acids: CATSRPNQPQHF.